This passage covers 23 T cell receptor beta chains from one sample sequenced in a study of beta chain features in type 1 diabetes (dated by TCRdb to 2016 to 2018). Antigens for these TCRs are unknown. General conclusions and limits of the study: In all four CD4+ subsets, TCRB CDR3 length was moderately but significantly shorter in type 1 diabetes patients.

The library was obtained by the immunoSEQ multiplex PCR assay. The entire isolated RNA was reverse transcribed using the High Capacity cDNA Reverse Transcription Kit, and thus expressed TCRB transcripts were sequenced. TCRdb took over this immuneACCESS table, retaining in-frame rearrangements with V and J assigned. Such tables are incomplete; in checked studies, under half of the missing clones stem from an unresolved V gene, and the remainder is unexplained. In this sample the table shows 120,000 or so clones, about 16% of which occur a single time. In total, the top ten clones hold roughly 2.5% of the sample. Sample: central memory CD4+ T cells from blood. These receptors all come from a man aged 25-45 years with type 1 diabetes.

The sample holds a few counts of this clone. This rearrangement joins TRBV5-1 to TRBJ2-1, with unresolved D. The V end was cut by 2 bases, the J end by 6 bases, with 6 bases between. Germline values: CDR1 SGHRS, CDR2 YFSETQ. There are 12 residues in the CDR3. Here the CDR3 reads CASSFGGNEQFF. CDR3 bases: TGCGCCAGCAGCTTTGGCGGCAATGAGCAGTTCTTC.

This clone was seen only a few times. The V and J genes are TRBV4-3 and TRBJ2-7; 11 nucleotides match TRBD1. Germline V gives CDR1 LGHNA, CDR2 YSLEER. This CDR3 comprises 15 residues. The ends lost 3 bases at V and 4 bases at J; junction bases unmatched: 5. CDR3 amino acids: CASSQGTGGTYEQYF. CDR3 in DNA: TGCGCCAGCAGCCAGGGGACAGGGGGTACTTACGAGCAGTACTTC.

The V gene is TRBV18, the J gene TRBJ2-5; no definite D call. Germline assignment: CDR1 KGHSH and CDR2 LQKENI. The CDR3 has 13 residues. V was cut by 3 bases and J by 1 base, with 6 bases left in between. CDR3 sequence reads: CASSPNSQETQYF. CDR3 nucleotide sequence: TGTGCCAGCTCACCGAACAGCCAAGAGACCCAGTACTTC.

This chain connects TRBV29-1 to TRBJ2-3, with D possibly being TRBD2 (5 bases). Germline-derived CDR1 and CDR2 are SQVTM and ANQGSEA. V was clipped by 5 bases and J by 1 base, with 13 bases between them. The CDR3 runs 14 residues. The CDR3, as DNA: TGCAGCGTTTCCAGAGGGTCGGGCACAGATACGCAGTATTTT. This encodes CSVSRGSGTDTQYF.

There are many counts of this clone. The chain links TRBV19 to TRBJ2-7; D may be TRBD1 (6 bases). Trimming took off 3 bases at V and 3 bases at J, with 9 bases between the two ends. The CDR3 length is 13 residues. Per germline, CDR1 LNHDA and CDR2 SQIVND (reference sequence). The DNA of the CDR3 is TGTGCCAGTAGTATTGAGACAGGCTACGAGCAGTACTTC. Amino acid sequence: CASSIETGYEQYF.

As DNA, the CDR3 is TGTGCCAGCAGGCCGACGGTGCCCTATGGCTACACCTTC. Translating it yields CASRPTVPYGYTF. This chain joins TRBV28 and TRBJ1-2; D remains ambiguous. Germline loops: CDR1 MDHEN, CDR2 SYDVKM. The CDR3 runs 13 residues. The germline V and J ends were trimmed by 6 bases and 4 bases, with 12 bases remaining between them.

DNA for the CDR3: TGTGCTTTAAGTAGGGGACTAGCGGGGGACGAGCAGTACTTC. Protein sequence: CALSRGLAGDEQYF. This chain joins TRBV30 and TRBJ2-7; 14 nucleotides match TRBD2. Germline CDR1 and CDR2: GTSNPN and SVGIG (reference sequence). This CDR3 has 14 residues.

CDR3 residues: CASSSYTPPDTQYF. The CDR3 DNA is TGCGCCAGCAGCTCCTATACACCCCCAGATACGCAGTATTTT. This chain uses TRBV5-1 with TRBJ2-3; D is uncertain. This CDR3 comprises 14 residues. CDR1 SGHRS and CDR2 YFSETQ come from the germline V gene. V was cut by 3 bases and J by 4 bases, with 12 bases left in between.

This clone was found a few times. This chain uses TRBV13 with TRBJ2-3; 10 nucleotides align to TRBD1. The CDR3 totals 18 residues. The J segment lost 2 bases and the V segment lost 0 bases, leaving 8 bases of the junction unmatched. Germline V gene sequence: CDR1 PRHDT, CDR2 FYEKMQ (reference sequence). The CDR3, as DNA: TGTGCCAGCAGCTTAGGGGCGGGACAGGGGAATCCCACAGATACGCAGTATTTT. The encoded protein is CASSLGAGQGNPTDTQYF. Drawing the rest from reference TRBV13 and TRBJ2-3, the complete variable domain is AAGVIQSPRHLIKEKRETATLKCYPIPRHDTVYWYQQGPGQDPQFLISFYEKMQSDKGSIPDRFSAQQFSDYHSELNMSSLELGDSALYFCASSLGAGQGNPTDTQYFGPGTRLTVL.

This clone was recorded a few times. V is TRBV7-9 and J is TRBJ2-6; tentative D call: TRBD2 (7 bases). This CDR3 region has 18 residues. Trimming took 3 bases from V and 4 from J, leaving 19 bases between them. Germline V CDR1 and CDR2: SEHNR, FQNEAQ (reference sequence). CDR3 sequence (DNA): TGTGCCAGCAGCTTTGTAGCCCAGGGGACTACGGGGGCCAACGTCCTGACTTTC. Its protein product is CASSFVAQGTTGANVLTF. The whole variable domain, remainder taken from reference TRBV7-9 and TRBJ2-6, is DTGVSQNPRHKITKRGQNVTFRCDPISEHNRLYWYRQTLGQGPEFLTYFQNEAQLEKSRLLSDRFSAERPKGSFSTLEIQRTEQGDSAMYLCASSFVAQGTTGANVLTFGAGSRLTVL.

The chain has TRBV30 and TRBJ1-4; D might be TRBD1 (6 bases). CDR1 and CDR2 from the germline V gene are GTSNPN and SVGIG (reference sequence). This CDR3 region has 12 residues. V was trimmed by 2 bases and J by 13 bases, leaving 14 bases between them. The CDR3 nucleotides are TGTGCCTGGAGTTCAAACAGGGTTGGACTGTTTTTT. This gives the protein CAWSSNRVGLFF.

This clone rates as medium-sized. This chain links TRBV2 with TRBJ2-1; unclear D gene. Trimming cost V 5 bases and J 3 bases, with 17 bases left between them. The CDR3 is 16 residues long. Germline assignment: CDR1 SNHLY and CDR2 FYNNEI. Here the CDR3 reads CASSPNLMTDYNEQFF. CDR3 DNA: TGTGCCAGCAGTCCTAACCTTATGACTGACTACAATGAGCAGTTCTTC.

This clone was recorded a few times. The J gene is TRBJ2-1, the V gene TRBV7-2; D is possibly TRBD2 (6 bases). V was shortened by 5 bases and J by 4 bases, with 15 bases between the two germline ends. This CDR3 comprises 15 residues. In germline, CDR1 is SGHTA, CDR2 FQGNSA. The CDR3 protein is CASSPSGEKYNEQFF. In DNA form, the CDR3 reads TGTGCCAGCAGCCCCTCGGGGGAGAAGTACAATGAGCAGTTCTTC. The full variable domain, rest sourced from reference TRBV7-2 and TRBJ2-1, is GAGVSQSPSNKVTEKGKDVELRCDPISGHTALYWYRQSLGQGLEFLIYFQGNSAPDKSGLPSDRFSAERTGGSVSTLTIQRTQQEDSAVYLCASSPSGEKYNEQFFGPGTRLTVL.

The chain combines TRBV4-1 with TRBJ1-6; D remains unclear. V was shortened by 1 base and J by 10 bases, with 20 bases between the two germline ends. The CDR3 runs 17 residues. From germline, CDR1 is MGHRA and CDR2 YSYEKL. CDR3: CASSQGGFRASKSPLHF. In nucleotides, the CDR3 is TGCGCCAGCAGCCAAGGGGGATTCCGGGCCAGTAAATCACCCCTCCACTTT.

Note on this clone: One junction end disagrees with the germline gene, perhaps due to a read error. This chain joins TRBV7-9 and TRBJ1-2; no definite D call. Germline lookup yields CDR1 SEHNR and CDR2 FQNEAQ (reference sequence). This CDR3 is built from 15 residues. DNA for the CDR3: TGCGCCAGCAGCCCCAACTTGTCCGAGGACTATGGCTACACCTTC. It encodes CASSPNLSEDYGYTF. The whole variable domain, remainder taken from reference TRBV7-9 and TRBJ1-2, is DTGVSQNPRHKITKRGQNVTFRCDPISEHNRLYWYRQTLGQGPEFLTYFQNEAQLEKSRLLSDRFSAERPKGSFSTLEIQRTEQGDSAMYLCASSPNLSEDYGYTFGSGTRLTVV.

The chain couples TRBV7-2 to TRBJ2-5, with 8 bases matching TRBD2. The junction had 5 bases not matched to a gene; V was cut back by 1 base and J by 4 bases. Per the germline V gene, CDR1 is SGHTA and CDR2 is FQGNSA. The CDR3 is 15 residues long. In nucleotides, the CDR3 is TGTGCCAGCAGCTTAGAAGCGGGGGACGGAGAGACCCAGTACTTC. Its protein is CASSLEAGDGETQYF.

At least ten counts were recorded for this clone. The chain links TRBV29-1 to TRBJ1-5; 9 bases agree with TRBD1. CDR1 is SQVTM and CDR2 is ANQGSEA in the germline V gene. V trimming: 6 bases; J trimming: 6 bases; junction bases outside the gene matches: 6. The CDR3 is 13 amino acids. This chain's CDR3 is CSVDRGSGQPQHF. CDR3 coding DNA: TGCAGCGTAGACAGGGGGTCAGGTCAGCCCCAGCATTTT. Full variable domain (missing parts from reference TRBV29-1 and TRBJ1-5): SAVISQKPSRDICQRGTSLTIQCQVDSQVTMMFWYRQQPGQSLTLIATANQGSEATYESGFVIDKFPISRPNLTFSTLTVSNMSPEDSSIYLCSVDRGSGQPQHFGDGTRLSIL.

V is TRBV4-2 and J is TRBJ2-3, with 7 positions matching TRBD2. The germline gives CDR1 LGHNA, CDR2 YNFKEQ. The CDR3 totals 16 residues. The trim removed 4 bases at V and 1 base at J, leaving 8 bases unmatched. For the CDR3, the DNA is TGTGCCAGCAGCCTTGGGGGGGTAGCGGGCACAGATACGCAGTATTTT. Encoded protein: CASSLGGVAGTDTQYF.

The chain uses TRBV9 and TRBJ1-6; 7 nucleotides line up with TRBD1. Trimming removed 0 bases from V and 5 bases from J; junction bases left unmatched: 8. The CDR3 runs to 17 residues. Germline-derived CDR1 and CDR2 are SGDLS and YYNGEE. CDR3 nucleotide sequence: TGTGCCAGCAGCGTAGGGACCGGGACAGACAATAATTCACCCCTCCACTTT. Its translation: CASSVGTGTDNNSPLHF.

The chain has TRBV7-9 and TRBJ1-6; a possible D gene is TRBD1 (5 bases). This CDR3 contains 15 residues. Germline values: CDR1 SEHNR, CDR2 FQNEAQ (reference sequence). The V and J ends lost 5 bases and 13 bases respectively, with 21 bases between them. CDR3 loop: CASSPPGPGEVPLHF. Written as DNA, the CDR3 is TGTGCCAGCAGCCCGCCGGGGCCGGGTGAGGTGCCCCTCCACTTT.

The chain uses TRBV10-1 and TRBJ2-5; D is possibly TRBD1 or TRBD2 (5 bases each). V was shortened by 3 bases and J by 2 bases, with 7 bases between the two germline ends. This CDR3 has 13 amino acids. Germline V gene lookup returns CDR1 WNHNN and CDR2 SYGVQD (reference sequence). CDR3 DNA sequence: TGCGCCAGCAGTGATGGGGGTCAAGAGACCCAGTACTTC. This codes for CASSDGGQETQYF.

The genes are TRBV18 and TRBJ1-1, with D unclear. V was cut by 5 bases and J by 1 base, with 14 bases left in between. The CDR3 sequence is 15 residues long. Germline V lookup: CDR1 KGHSH, CDR2 LQKENI. The CDR3 DNA reads TGTGCCAGCTCATCCAATACACTTGAGAACACTGAAGCTTTCTTT. Its translation: CASSSNTLENTEAFF.

V usage is TRBV4-3 and J usage is TRBJ2-5; 15 nucleotides line up with TRBD2. V trimming: 3 bases; J trimming: 4 bases; junction bases outside the gene matches: 9. CDR1 is LGHNA and CDR2 is YSLEER in the germline V gene. This CDR3 spans 18 amino acids. CDR3 residues: CASSQGTSGGSGRETQYF. DNA for the CDR3: TGCGCCAGCAGCCAGGGGACTAGCGGGGGGTCCGGGAGAGAGACCCAGTACTTC.